This T cell receptor (beta chain) derives from a study of tumor and adjacent non-tumor tissue in lung cancer. Study-wide results and caveats: Normal lung showed higher cumulative top 100 clone frequency than tumor.

Germline CDR1 is LGHNA and CDR2 is YNFKEQ. This CDR3 contains 18 residues. The V gene end was trimmed by 9 bases and the J gene end by 1 base; junction bases not matched to a gene: 17. This sample's RNA came from whole unsorted tissue. This clonotype has only one observation. Its antigen is currently unknown. The library came from three nested PCR rounds adapted from ARM-PCR protocols. TCRdb reprocessed the multiplex PCR reads with MiXCR, giving one entry per CDR3 protein. The sample has approximately 100,000 distinct CDR3 sequences; approximately 71% are singletons. The chain employs TRBV4-2 and TRBJ2-3; 9 bases agree with TRBD2. This TCR was recovered from a woman aged 55-69 years with non-small cell lung cancer. The sample comprised lung tumor tissue. CDR3 bases: TGTGCCAGTAACCAAGAGTATAGGGTAGCGGGGGGCACAGATACGCAGTATTTT. Encoded protein: CASNQEYRVAGGTDTQYF.